The sequence of this TCR beta chain was determined in a study of beta chain features in type 1 diabetes. Reverse transcription of all isolated RNA meant that expressed TCRB transcripts were sequenced. Some clones are missing from TCRdb's copy, which holds only in-frame ones; the method was immunoSEQ multiplex PCR. The sample holds more than 300,000 clones; around 12% are singletons and the top ten take over 0.008%. The study, taken as a whole, reports: Within the patient group, naive, central memory and Treg TCRB repertoires appeared more similar to each other than within healthy donors. TCRB CDR3s were moderately but significantly shorter in Type 1 diabetes patients in all four CD4+ subsets.

Every donor had blood drawn once into heparin, 100 to 150 mL on average. Germline CDR1 MDHEN, CDR2 SYDVKM. This CDR3 has 11 residues. V lost 10 bases and J 5 bases, leaving 12 bases between the germline ends. Points on this clone: Antigen: not known.

The chain employs TRBV28 and TRBJ2-7, with TRBD2 as a possible D gene (5 bases). The receptor was derived from a woman younger than 35 with type 1 diabetes. The source material was naive CD4+ T cells from blood. This chain's CDR3 is CAIKRVHEQYF. CDR3 sequence (DNA): TGTGCCATCAAGAGGGTCCACGAGCAGTACTTC.